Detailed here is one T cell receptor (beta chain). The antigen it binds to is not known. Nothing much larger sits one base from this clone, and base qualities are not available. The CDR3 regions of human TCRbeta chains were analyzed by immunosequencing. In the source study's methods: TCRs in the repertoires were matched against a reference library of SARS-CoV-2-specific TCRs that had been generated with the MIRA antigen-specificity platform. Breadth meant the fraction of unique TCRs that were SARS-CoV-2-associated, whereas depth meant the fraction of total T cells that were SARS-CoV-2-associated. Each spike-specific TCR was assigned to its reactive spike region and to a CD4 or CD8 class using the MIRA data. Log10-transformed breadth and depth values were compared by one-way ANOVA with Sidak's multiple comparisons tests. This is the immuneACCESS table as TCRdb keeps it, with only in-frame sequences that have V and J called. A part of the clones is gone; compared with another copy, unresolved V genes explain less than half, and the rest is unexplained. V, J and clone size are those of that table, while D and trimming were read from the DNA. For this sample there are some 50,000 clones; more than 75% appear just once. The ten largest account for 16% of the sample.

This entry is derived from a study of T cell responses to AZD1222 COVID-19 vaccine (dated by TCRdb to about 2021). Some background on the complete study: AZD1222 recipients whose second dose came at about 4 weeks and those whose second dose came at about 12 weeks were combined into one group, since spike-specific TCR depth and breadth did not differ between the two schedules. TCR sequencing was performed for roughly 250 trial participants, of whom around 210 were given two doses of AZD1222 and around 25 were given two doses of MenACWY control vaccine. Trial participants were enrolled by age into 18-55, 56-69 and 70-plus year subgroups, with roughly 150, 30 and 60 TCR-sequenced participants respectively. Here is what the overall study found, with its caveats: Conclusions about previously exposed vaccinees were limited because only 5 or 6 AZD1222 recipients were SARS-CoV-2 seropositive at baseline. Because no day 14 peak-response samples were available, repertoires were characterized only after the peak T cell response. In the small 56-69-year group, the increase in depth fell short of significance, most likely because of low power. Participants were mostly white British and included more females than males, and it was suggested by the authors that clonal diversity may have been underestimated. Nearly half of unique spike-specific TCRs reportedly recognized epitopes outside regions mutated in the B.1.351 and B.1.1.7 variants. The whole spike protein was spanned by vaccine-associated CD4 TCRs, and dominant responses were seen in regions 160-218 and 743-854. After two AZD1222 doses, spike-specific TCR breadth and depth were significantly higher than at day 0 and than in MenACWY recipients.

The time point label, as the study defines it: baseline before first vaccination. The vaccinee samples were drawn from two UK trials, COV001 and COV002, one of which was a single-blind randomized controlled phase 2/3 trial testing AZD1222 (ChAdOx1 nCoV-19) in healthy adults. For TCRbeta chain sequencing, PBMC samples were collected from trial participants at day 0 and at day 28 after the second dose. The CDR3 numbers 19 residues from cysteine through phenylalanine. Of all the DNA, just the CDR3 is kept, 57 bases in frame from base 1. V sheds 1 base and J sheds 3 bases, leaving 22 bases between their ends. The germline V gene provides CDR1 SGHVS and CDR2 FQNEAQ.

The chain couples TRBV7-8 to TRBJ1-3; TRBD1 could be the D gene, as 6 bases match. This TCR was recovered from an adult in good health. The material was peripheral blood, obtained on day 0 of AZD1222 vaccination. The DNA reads TGTGCCAGCAGCTTAGGAAATACAGGGATGGCTATGGGTGGAAACACCATATATTTT. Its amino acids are CASSLGNTGMAMGGNTIYF.